A single sample gave rise to the 5 T cell receptor beta chains below, sequenced in a study of PD-1 blockade in mismatch repair-deficient tumors. Data came from immunoSEQ multiplex PCR; TCRdb stores just in-frame clones and leaves some out. The top ten hold about 15% of the sample, which has about 22,000 clones, 84% seen once. Sequencing used peripheral blood, obtained 2 weeks after starting pembrolizumab. The receptor set was obtained from an adult with mismatch repair-deficient cancer.

The chain is built from TRBV6-5 and TRBJ1-1, with 7 bases that match TRBD1. The V gene end was trimmed by 7 bases and the J gene end by 0 bases; junction bases not matched to a gene: 8. The CDR3 has 15 amino acids. Germline V CDR1 and CDR2: MNHEY, SVGAGI. In nucleotides, the CDR3 is TGTGCCAGCAATCCGACAGGGAACATGAACACTGAAGCTTTCTTT. Protein sequence: CASNPTGNMNTEAFF.

The chain is built from TRBV27 and TRBJ2-7; no firm D call. Per germline, CDR1 MNHEY and CDR2 SMNVEV (reference sequence). CDR3 length: 11 residues. V lost 2 bases to trimming and J lost 6 bases, with 5 bases between them. The CDR3 reads CASSLGSEQYF. The CDR3, as DNA: TGTGCCAGCAGTTTAGGGTCCGAGCAGTACTTC.

The rearrangement joins TRBV14 to TRBJ1-1, with unresolved D. Trimming took off 3 bases at V and 0 bases at J, with 8 bases between the two ends. Germline CDR1 is SGHDN and CDR2 is FVKESK. CDR3 size: 14 residues. Written as DNA, the CDR3 is TGTGCCAGCAGCCAGGGGAACATGAACACTGAAGCTTTCTTT. Translating it yields CASSQGNMNTEAFF.

The V gene is TRBV28, the J gene TRBJ1-1; D is unclear. The V gene's germline CDR1 is MDHEN and CDR2 SYDVKM. The V end lost 3 bases, the J end lost 1 base, and 6 bases lay between the germline ends. The CDR3 runs 13 residues. The CDR3 here is CASSFLRNTEAFF. DNA for the CDR3: TGTGCCAGCAGTTTCTTACGGAACACTGAAGCTTTCTTT.

This chain links TRBV10-2 with TRBJ2-7, with D unresolved. Trimming pared 7 bases from V and 3 bases from J, leaving 13 bases between. Germline assignment: CDR1 WSHSY and CDR2 SAAADI. This CDR3 is built from 13 residues. This CDR3 is CASTSDRYYEQYF. The DNA of the CDR3 is TGCGCCAGCACCTCTGACCGGTACTACGAGCAGTACTTC.